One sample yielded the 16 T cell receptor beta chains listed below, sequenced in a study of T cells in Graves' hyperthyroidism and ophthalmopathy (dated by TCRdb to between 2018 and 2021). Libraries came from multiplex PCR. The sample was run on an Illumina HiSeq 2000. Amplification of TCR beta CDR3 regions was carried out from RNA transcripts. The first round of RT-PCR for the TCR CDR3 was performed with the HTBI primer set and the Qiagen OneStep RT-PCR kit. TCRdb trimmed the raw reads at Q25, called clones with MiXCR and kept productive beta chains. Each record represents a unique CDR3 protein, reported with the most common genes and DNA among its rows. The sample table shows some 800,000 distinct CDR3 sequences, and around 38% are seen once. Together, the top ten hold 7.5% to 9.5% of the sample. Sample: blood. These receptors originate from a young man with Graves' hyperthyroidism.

Written as DNA, the CDR3 is TGTGCCAGCAGTCGGATTAGGGAACCACCCTTCTTTGGCTACACCTTC. Its protein product is CASSRIREPPFFGYTF. The V gene is TRBV25-1, the J gene TRBJ1-2; D is unresolved. Between the trimmed V and J ends, which lost 5 bases and 7 bases, there was a span of 23 bases. Looked up from germline, CDR1 is MGHDK and CDR2 is SYGVNS. CDR3 length: 16 amino acids.

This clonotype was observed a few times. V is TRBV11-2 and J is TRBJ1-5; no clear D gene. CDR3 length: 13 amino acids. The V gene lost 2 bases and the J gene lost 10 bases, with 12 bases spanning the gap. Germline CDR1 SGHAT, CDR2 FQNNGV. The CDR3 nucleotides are TGTGCCAGCAGCTTATATACTTCGGAACCCCAGCATTTT. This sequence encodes CASSLYTSEPQHF. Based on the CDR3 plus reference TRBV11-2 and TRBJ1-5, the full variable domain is EAGVAQSPRYKIIEKRQSVAFWCNPISGHATLYWYQQILGQGPKLLIQFQNNGVVDDSQLPKDRFSAERLKGVDSTLKIQPAKLEDSAVYLCASSLYTSEPQHFGDGTRLSIL.

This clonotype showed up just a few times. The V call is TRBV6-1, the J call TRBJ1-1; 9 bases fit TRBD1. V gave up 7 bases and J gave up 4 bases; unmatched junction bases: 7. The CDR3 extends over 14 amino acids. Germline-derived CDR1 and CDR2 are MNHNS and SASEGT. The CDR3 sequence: CASTLTGGGTEAFF. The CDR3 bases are TGTGCCAGCACCTTGACAGGGGGTGGCACTGAAGCTTTCTTT.

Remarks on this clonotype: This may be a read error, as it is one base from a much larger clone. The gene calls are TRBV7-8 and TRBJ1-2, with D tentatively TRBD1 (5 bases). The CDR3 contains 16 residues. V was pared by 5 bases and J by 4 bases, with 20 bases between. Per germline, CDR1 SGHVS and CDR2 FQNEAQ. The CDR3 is CASSGTDNPSLYGYTF. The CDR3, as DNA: TGTGCCAGCAGCGGGACCGACAATCCCAGCCTCTATGGCTACACCTTC.

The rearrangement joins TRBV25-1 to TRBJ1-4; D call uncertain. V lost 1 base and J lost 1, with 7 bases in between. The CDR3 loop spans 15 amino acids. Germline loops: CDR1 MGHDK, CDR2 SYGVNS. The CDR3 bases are TGTGCCAGCAGTGAATGGGTAGGAACTAATGAAAAACTGTTTTTT. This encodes CASSEWVGTNEKLFF. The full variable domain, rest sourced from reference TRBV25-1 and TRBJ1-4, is EADIYQTPRYLVIGTGKKITLECSQTMGHDKMYWYQQDPGMELHLIHYSYGVNSTEKGDLSSESTVSRIRTEHFPLTLESARPSHTSQYLCASSEWVGTNEKLFFGSGTQLSVL.

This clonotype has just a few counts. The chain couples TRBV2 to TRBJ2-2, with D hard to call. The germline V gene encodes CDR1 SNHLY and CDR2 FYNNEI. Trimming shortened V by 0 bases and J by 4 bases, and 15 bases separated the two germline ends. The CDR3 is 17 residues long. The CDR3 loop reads CASSEAQGLTGTGELFF. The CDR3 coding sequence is TGTGCCAGCAGTGAAGCGCAAGGTCTGACGGGCACCGGGGAGCTGTTTTTT.

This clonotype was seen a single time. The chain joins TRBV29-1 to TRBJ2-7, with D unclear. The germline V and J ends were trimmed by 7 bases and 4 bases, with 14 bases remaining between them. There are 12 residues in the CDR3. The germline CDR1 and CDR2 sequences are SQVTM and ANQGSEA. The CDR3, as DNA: TGCAGCGGCCTAGGGCCCCCTTACGAGCAGTACTTC. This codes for CSGLGPPYEQYF.

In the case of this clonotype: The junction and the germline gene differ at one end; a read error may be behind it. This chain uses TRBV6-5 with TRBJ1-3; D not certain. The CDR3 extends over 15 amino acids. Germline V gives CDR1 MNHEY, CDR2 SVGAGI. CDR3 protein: CANSYSSMEGNTIYF. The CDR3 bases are TGTGCCAACAGTTACTCGTCCATGGAGGGCAACACCATATATTTT.

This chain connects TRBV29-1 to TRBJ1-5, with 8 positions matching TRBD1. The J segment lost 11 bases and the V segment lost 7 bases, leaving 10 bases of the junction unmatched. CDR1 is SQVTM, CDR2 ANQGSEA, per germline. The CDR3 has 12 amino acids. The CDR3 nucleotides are TGCAGCGATGAGCAGGGGGCAGAGACCCAGCATTTT. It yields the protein CSDEQGAETQHF.

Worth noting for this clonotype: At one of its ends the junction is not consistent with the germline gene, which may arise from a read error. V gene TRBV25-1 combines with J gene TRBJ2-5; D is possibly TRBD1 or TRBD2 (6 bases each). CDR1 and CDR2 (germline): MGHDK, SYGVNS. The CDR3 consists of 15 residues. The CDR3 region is CASSDNREAEETQYF. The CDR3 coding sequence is TGCGCCAGCAGTGACAACAGGGAGGCCGAAGAGACCCAGTACTTC.

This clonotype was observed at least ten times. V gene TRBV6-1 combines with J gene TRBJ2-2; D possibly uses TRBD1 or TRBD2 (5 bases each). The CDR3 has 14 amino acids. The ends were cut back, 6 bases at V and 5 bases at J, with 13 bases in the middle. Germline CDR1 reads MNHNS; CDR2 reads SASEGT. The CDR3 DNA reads TGTGCCAGCAGCGGGACGTATGAGACCGGGGAGCTGTTTTTT. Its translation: CASSGTYETGELFF.

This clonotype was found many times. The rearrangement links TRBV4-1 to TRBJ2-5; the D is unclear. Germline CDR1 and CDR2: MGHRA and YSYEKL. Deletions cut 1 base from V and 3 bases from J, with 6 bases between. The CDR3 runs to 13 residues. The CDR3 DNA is TGCGCCAGCAGCCAAGTGGGAAAAGAGACCCAGTACTTC. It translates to CASSQVGKETQYF.

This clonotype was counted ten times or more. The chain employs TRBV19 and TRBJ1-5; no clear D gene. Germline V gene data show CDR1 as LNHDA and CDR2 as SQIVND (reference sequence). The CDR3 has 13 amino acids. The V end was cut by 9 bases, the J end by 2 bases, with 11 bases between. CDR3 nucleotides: TGTGCCAGGGGCGTATTCTGCAATCAGCCCCAGCATTTT. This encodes CARGVFCNQPQHF.

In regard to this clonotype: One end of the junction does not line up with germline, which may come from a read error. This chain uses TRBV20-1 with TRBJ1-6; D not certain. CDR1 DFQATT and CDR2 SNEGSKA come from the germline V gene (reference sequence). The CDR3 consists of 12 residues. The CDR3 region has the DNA TGCAGTGTTGGCCTAAAGGGCTCACCCCTCAACTTT. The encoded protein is CSVGLKGSPLNF.

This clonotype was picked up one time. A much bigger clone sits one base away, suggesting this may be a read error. CDR3: CATSRDLELGETNRPQHF. The DNA of the CDR3 is TGTGCCACCAGCAGGGACCTAGAGTTGGGGGAGACCAATCGGCCCCAGCATTTT. The genes are TRBV15 and TRBJ1-5; perhaps TRBD1 as D (5 bases). The CDR3 runs 18 residues. Germline V gene sequence: CDR1 LNHNV, CDR2 YYDKDF (reference sequence).

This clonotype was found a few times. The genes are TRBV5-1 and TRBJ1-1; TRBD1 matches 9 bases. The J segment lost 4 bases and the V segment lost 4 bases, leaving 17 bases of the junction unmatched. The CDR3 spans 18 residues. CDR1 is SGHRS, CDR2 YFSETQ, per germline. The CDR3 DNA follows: TGCGCCAGCAGCAAGACAGGGGGACCTAGGGATTTAGGCACTGAAGCTTTCTTT. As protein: CASSKTGGPRDLGTEAFF.